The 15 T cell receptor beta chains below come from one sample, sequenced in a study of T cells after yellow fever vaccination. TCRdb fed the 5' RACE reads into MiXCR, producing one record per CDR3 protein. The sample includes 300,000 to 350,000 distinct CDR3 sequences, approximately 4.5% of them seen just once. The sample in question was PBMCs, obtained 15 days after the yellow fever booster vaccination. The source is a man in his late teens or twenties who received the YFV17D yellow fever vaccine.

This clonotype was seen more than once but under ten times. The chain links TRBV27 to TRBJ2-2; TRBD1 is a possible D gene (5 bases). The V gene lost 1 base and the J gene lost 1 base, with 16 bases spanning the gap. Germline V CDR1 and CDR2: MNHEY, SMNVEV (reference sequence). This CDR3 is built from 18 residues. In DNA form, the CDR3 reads TGTGCCAGCAGTTTATTTTATCTCGAAACAGGGAACACCGGGGAGCTGTTTTTT. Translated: CASSLFYLETGNTGELFF.

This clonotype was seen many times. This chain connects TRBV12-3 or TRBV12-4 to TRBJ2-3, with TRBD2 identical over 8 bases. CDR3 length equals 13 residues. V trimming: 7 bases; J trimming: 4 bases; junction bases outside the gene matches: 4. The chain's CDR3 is CASNFGGADTQYF. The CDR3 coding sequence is TGTGCCAGCAATTTCGGGGGGGCAGATACGCAGTATTTT.

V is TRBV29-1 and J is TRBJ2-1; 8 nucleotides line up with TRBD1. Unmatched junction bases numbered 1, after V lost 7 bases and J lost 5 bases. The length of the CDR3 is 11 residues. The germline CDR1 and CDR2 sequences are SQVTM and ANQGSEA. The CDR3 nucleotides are TGCAGCGGGGGACAGGACAATGAGCAGTTCTTC. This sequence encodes CSGGQDNEQFF.

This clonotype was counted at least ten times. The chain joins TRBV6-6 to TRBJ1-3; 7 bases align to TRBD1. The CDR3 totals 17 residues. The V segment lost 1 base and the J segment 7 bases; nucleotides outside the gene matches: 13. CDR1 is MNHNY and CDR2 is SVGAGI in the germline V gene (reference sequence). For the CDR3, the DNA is TGTGCCAGCAGTTACTTAAGTGCGGTACAGGGGTTGAACACCATATATTTT. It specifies CASSYLSAVQGLNTIYF.

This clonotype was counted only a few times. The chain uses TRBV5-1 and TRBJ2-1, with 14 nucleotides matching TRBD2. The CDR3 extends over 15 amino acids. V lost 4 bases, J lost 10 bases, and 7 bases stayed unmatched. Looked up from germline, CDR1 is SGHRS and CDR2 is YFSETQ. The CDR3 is CASSPPGLAGAEQFF. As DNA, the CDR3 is TGCGCCAGCAGCCCGCCGGGACTAGCGGGGGCGGAGCAGTTCTTC.

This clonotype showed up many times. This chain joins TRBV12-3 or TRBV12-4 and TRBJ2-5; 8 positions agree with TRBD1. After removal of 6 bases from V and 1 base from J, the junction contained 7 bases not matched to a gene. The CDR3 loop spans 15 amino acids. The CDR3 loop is CASSDAGTGQETQYF. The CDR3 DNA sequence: TGTGCCAGCAGCGACGCAGGGACAGGCCAAGAGACCCAGTACTTC.

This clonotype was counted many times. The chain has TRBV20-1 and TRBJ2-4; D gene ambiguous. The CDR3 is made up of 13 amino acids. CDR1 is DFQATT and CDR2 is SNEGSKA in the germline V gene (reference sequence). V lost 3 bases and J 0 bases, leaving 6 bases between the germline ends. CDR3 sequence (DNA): TGCAGTGCTAGCCTGGGAGCCAAAAACATTCAGTACTTC. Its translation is CSASLGAKNIQYF.

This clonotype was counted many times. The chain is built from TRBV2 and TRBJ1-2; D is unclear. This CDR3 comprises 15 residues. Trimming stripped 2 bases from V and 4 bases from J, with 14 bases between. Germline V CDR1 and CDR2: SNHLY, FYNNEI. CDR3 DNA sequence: TGTGCCAGCAGTGAATCCAGCGAGTTCATCTATGGCTACACCTTC. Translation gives CASSESSEFIYGYTF.

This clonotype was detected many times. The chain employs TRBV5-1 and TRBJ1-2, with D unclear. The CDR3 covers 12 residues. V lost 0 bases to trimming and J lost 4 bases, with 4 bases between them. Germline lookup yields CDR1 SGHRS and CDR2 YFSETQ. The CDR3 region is CASSLDPYGYTF. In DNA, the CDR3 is TGCGCCAGCAGCTTGGACCCCTATGGCTACACCTTC. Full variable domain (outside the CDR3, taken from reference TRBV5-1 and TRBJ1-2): KAGVTQTPRYLIKTRGQQVTLSCSPISGHRSVSWYQQTPGQGLQFLFEYFSETQRNKGNFPGRFSGRQFSNSRSEMNVSTLELGDSALYLCASSLDPYGYTFGSGTRLTVV.

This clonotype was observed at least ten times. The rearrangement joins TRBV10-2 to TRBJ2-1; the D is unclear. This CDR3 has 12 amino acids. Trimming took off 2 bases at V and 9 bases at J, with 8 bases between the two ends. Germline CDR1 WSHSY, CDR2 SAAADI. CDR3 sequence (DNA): TGCGCCAGCAGTGAGGCTCTCGGTGAGCAGTTCTTC. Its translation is CASSEALGEQFF.

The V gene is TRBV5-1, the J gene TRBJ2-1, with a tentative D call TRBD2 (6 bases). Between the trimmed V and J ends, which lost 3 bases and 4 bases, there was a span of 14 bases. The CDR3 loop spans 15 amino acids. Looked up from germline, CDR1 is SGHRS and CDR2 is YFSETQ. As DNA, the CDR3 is TGCGCCAGCAGCTCTTGGACTAAGACTTACAATGAGCAGTTCTTC. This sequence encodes CASSSWTKTYNEQFF.

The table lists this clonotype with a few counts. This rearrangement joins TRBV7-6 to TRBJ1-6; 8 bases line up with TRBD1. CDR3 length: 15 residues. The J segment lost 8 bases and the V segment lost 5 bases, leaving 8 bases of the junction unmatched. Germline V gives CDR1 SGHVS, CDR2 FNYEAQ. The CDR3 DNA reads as TGTGCCAGCAGCGAGACAGGGGCGCTCGATTCACCCCTCCACTTT. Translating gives CASSETGALDSPLHF.

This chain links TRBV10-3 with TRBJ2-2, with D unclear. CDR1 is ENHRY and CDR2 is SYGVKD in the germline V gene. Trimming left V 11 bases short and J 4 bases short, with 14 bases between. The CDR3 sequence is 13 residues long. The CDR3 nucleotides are TGTGCCTCGAACCTGGCTCTCACCGGGGAGCTGTTTTTT. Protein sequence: CASNLALTGELFF.

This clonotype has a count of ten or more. Here the CDR3 DNA reads TGTGCCAGCAGCGACAGATCGAACACCGGGGAGCTGTTTTTT. It encodes CASSDRSNTGELFF. This chain joins TRBV12-3 or TRBV12-4 and TRBJ2-2, with D possibly TRBD1 on 5 matching bases. V lost 6 bases to trimming and J lost 0 bases, with 8 bases between them. This CDR3 is 14 amino acids long.

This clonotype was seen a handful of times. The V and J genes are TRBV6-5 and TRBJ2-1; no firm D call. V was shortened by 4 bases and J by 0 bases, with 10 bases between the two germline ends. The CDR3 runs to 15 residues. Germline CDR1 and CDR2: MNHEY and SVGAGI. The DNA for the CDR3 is TGTGCCAGCAGTTTCGGACCCAGCTCCTACAATGAGCAGTTCTTC. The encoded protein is CASSFGPSSYNEQFF.